The following is a T cell receptor (beta chain) sequence with its context. Antigen: not known. A much larger clonotype is one base distant, so this may be a read error. The sample belongs to a study of breast tumors, draining lymph nodes, adjacent tissues. Each CDR3 protein gets one entry after TCRdb re-called the multiplex PCR reads with MiXCR. The sample includes 160,000 or so distinct CDR3 sequences, 30% to 35% seen only once; the top ten take over 3.5%. Study findings and constraints: Data fit most tumor T cells coming from lymph node, expanding in tumor. Compared with lymph nodes, tumors were less diverse; compared with nontumor tissue, more.

Breast cancer patients provided tissue from their axillary draining lymph nodes. The sample was axillary lymph node tissue. The sequence derives from a female donor with breast cancer. Some clones in this sample may be carry-over from other donors' samples.

CDR3 coding DNA: TGTGCCAGCAGCGTAGGGGGGGACTTCAATGAGCAGTCCTTC. Its translation: CASSVGGDFNEQSF. V and J are TRBV9 and TRBJ2-1; D perhaps matches TRBD2 (6 bases). There are 14 residues in the CDR3. Germline V gene sequence: CDR1 SGDLS, CDR2 YYNGEE. Based on the CDR3 plus reference TRBV9 and TRBJ2-1, the full variable domain is DSGVTQTPKHLITATGQRVTLRCSPRSGDLSVYWYQQSLDQGLQFLIQYYNGEERAKGNILERFSAQQFPDLHSELNLSSLELGDSALYFCASSVGGDFNEQSFGPGTRLTVL.